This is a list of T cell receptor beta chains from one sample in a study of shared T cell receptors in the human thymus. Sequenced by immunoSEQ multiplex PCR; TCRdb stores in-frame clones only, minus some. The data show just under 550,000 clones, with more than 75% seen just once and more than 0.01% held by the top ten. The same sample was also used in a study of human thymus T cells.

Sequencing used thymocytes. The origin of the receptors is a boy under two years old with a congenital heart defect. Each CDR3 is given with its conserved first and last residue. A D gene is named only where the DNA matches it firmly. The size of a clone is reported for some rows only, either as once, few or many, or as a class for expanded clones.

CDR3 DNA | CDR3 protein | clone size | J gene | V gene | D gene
TGTGCCAGCAGCCCAAGGACAGGGCCTGAAAAACTGTTTTTT | CASSPRTGPEKLFF | once | TRBJ1-4 | TRBV9 | TRBD1
TGTGCCAGCATGACAAGGATCTACGAGCAGTACTTC | CASMTRIYEQYF | NA | TRBJ2-7 | TRBV2 | NA
TGCGCCAGCAGCTTCGGACTAGCGGGAGGAGCATCCTACGAGCAGTACTTC | CASSFGLAGGASYEQYF | NA | TRBJ2-7 | TRBV5-1 | TRBD2
TGTGCCAGCAGCCCAGGGAATCAGCCCCAGCATTTT | CASSPGNQPQHF | NA | TRBJ1-5 | TRBV7-9 | NA
TGTGCCAGCAGTGACAGGAGGGGGACTAGCGGGAGTAATGATCGGGCTGAGCAGTTCTTC | CASSDRRGTSGSNDRAEQFF | NA | TRBJ2-1 | TRBV6-4 | TRBD2
TGTGCCAGCAGTCCCGCACACCCTAGCGGGACTGGCAATGAGCAGTTCTTC | CASSPAHPSGTGNEQFF | NA | TRBJ2-1 | TRBV28 | TRBD2
TGTGCCAGCAGTTACCACCGGAGGAACACCGGGGAGCTGTTTTTT | CASSYHRRNTGELFF | NA | TRBJ2-2 | TRBV6-7 | NA
TGTGCCAGCAGCCAAGCAGGATTAGCGGGGTTCTCCTACAATGAGCAGTTCTTC | CASSQAGLAGFSYNEQFF | once | TRBJ2-1 | TRBV4-2 | TRBD2
TGCGCCAGCAGCACCGATGGGACTAGCGGATTTATCTACGAGCAGTACTTC | CASSTDGTSGFIYEQYF | NA | TRBJ2-7 | TRBV5-1 | TRBD2
TGTGCCAGTAGTATTAAGGGACAGGGGGCCGGTCAGCCCCAGCATTTT | CASSIKGQGAGQPQHF | NA | TRBJ1-5 | TRBV19 | TRBD1
TGTGCCAGCAGCCAAGCTAGCGGGGGGGGCGACGAGCAGTACTTC | CASSQASGGGDEQYF | NA | TRBJ2-7 | TRBV4-2 | TRBD2
TGTGCCAGTAGTATGGGCCTATCCTACGAGCAGTACTTC | CASSMGLSYEQYF | NA | TRBJ2-7 | TRBV19 | NA
TGTGCCAGTAGTATCCTGGGACAGGGGGCTGTCGATGGCTACACCTTC | CASSILGQGAVDGYTF | NA | TRBJ1-2 | TRBV19 | TRBD1
TGTGCCAGCAGCCCCCCAGGCAGGCGACGATACGAGCAGTACTTC | CASSPPGRRRYEQYF | NA | TRBJ2-7 | TRBV7-9 | NA
TGTGCCAGCAGTCCGCTGAGCTCCTACGAGCAGTACTTC | CASSPLSSYEQYF | NA | TRBJ2-7 | TRBV28 | NA
TGTGCCAGCAGCTACCGGGGGAGCTACGAGCAGTACTTC | CASSYRGSYEQYF | NA | TRBJ2-7 | TRBV7-9 | NA
TGCGCCAGCAGCCAAGCGGCTTCGGGGGATACGCAGTATTTT | CASSQAASGDTQYF | NA | TRBJ2-3 | TRBV4-3 | NA
TGTGCCAGCTCACCACGCGGGACAGACCAAGAGACCCAGTACTTC | CASSPRGTDQETQYF | NA | TRBJ2-5 | TRBV18 | NA
TGTGCCAGCAGTGAAACGAGGGCAGCTAATCAGCCCCAGCATTTT | CASSETRAANQPQHF | NA | TRBJ1-5 | TRBV6-1 | NA
TGCGCCAGCAGCCTCGGGACAGGGGGCGAGCAGTACTTC | CASSLGTGGEQYF | NA | TRBJ2-7 | TRBV4-3 | TRBD1
TGTGCCAGCAGTATCCAGGGGGCGCCGAGCTCCTACAATGAGCAGTTCTTC | CASSIQGAPSSYNEQFF | few | TRBJ2-1 | TRBV27 | TRBD1
TGCGCCAGCAGGGTGGTAGGACGGGGAGAGACTTCCTACGAGCAGTACTTC | CASRVVGRGETSYEQYF | NA | TRBJ2-7 | TRBV10-1 | NA
TGTGCCTGGACTAAGTCGAGCGAAGCTTTCTTT | CAWTKSSEAFF | few | TRBJ1-1 | TRBV30 | NA
TGTGCCAGCTCACCTTGGCCCCCACGGCGGGACACTGAAGCTTTCTTT | CASSPWPPRRDTEAFF | few | TRBJ1-1 | TRBV18 | NA
TGTGCCAGCAGCTTGCGGGGTGAGCAGTACTTC | CASSLRGEQYF | NA | TRBJ2-7 | TRBV5-5 | NA
TGTGCCAGCATAGGGGTAGCCAAAAACATTCAGTACTTC | CASIGVAKNIQYF | NA | TRBJ2-4 | TRBV2 | NA
TGTGCCAGACGGGACAGGGGAAGAGTCGGCTACGAGCAGTACTTC | CARRDRGRVGYEQYF | once | TRBJ2-7 | TRBV7-8 | TRBD1
TGCAGCGTTGACGGGACTAGCGGGGTCAATGAGCAGTTCTTC | CSVDGTSGVNEQFF | NA | TRBJ2-1 | TRBV29-1 | TRBD2
TGTGCCAGCGGGACAGGACCCAATCAGCCCCAGCATTTT | CASGTGPNQPQHF | NA | TRBJ1-5 | TRBV4-2 | TRBD1
TGTGCCAGCAGCCACCAGGGACTAGCGGGAGGCCCCTACGAGCAGTACTTC | CASSHQGLAGGPYEQYF | NA | TRBJ2-7 | TRBV4-2 | TRBD2
TGTGCCAGCAGTTTCATAGCGGGAGGGCCGGACAATGAGCAGTTCTTC | CASSFIAGGPDNEQFF | NA | TRBJ2-1 | TRBV27 | TRBD2
TGCGCCAGCAGCCAAGATAACCAGGGGGCCTACGAGCAGTACTTC | CASSQDNQGAYEQYF | NA | TRBJ2-7 | TRBV4-1 | TRBD1
TGTGCCTGGAGTGTACGGGGCGGGAGAACAGATACGCAGTATTTT | CAWSVRGGRTDTQYF | once | TRBJ2-3 | TRBV30 | TRBD2
TGTGCCAGCAGCCCGAAGACTAGCGGGAATGAGCAGTTCTTC | CASSPKTSGNEQFF | NA | TRBJ2-1 | TRBV11-3 | TRBD2
TGCGCCAGCCGGACGGGGGGAGCAGGTACAGCCTACGAGCAGTACTTC | CASRTGGAGTAYEQYF | NA | TRBJ2-7 | TRBV10-1 | TRBD2
TGTGCCATCAGTGGTGAGGCGGGGCCCCAAGAGACCCAGTACTTC | CAISGEAGPQETQYF | NA | TRBJ2-5 | TRBV10-3 | NA
TGTGCCAGCAGCTTAGGTTTCTTGGACTGTGGAAACACCATATATTTT | CASSLGFLDCGNTIYF | NA | TRBJ1-3 | TRBV11-3 | NA
TGTGCCAGCAGTTTGTCTCCCAACAGGGGTTTCAATGAGCAGTTCTTC | CASSLSPNRGFNEQFF | once | TRBJ2-1 | TRBV27 | TRBD1
TGTGCCAGCACCCGTGGGGACAGGGGGCAAGAGACCCAGTACTTC | CASTRGDRGQETQYF | NA | TRBJ2-5 | TRBV27 | TRBD1
TGTGCTAGTCAGGGTGCCTACGAGCAGTACTTC | CASQGAYEQYF | few | TRBJ2-7 | TRBV12-5 | NA
TGTGCCAGCAGCTTATTCCACAAGGACAGGGGCTCTGGAAACACCATATATTTT | CASSLFHKDRGSGNTIYF | NA | TRBJ1-3 | TRBV28 | TRBD1